This T cell receptor beta chain appears in the sequencing data of a study of blood T cell repertoires in COVID-19. The wider study: Both acute and convalescent COVID-19 samples were obtained from the United States, Italy and Spain.

The CDR3 is 18 residues long. J was trimmed by 4 bases and V by 0 bases; bases with no gene match: 12. Germline V CDR1 and CDR2: MNHNS, SASEGT. Which cohort a participant joined came from the clinical history participants gave. Recovery among Cohort 3 donors was established by two negative PCRs, clearance, or symptom resolution. Original processing notes: How many nucleated cells were present was estimated from reference gene primer amplification. Data came from immunoSEQ multiplex PCR; TCRdb stores just in-frame clones and leaves some out. The V and J calls and clone size come from that table; D and trimming were worked out from the DNA. The sample gives some 300,000 clones, approximately 85% of which show up once; 1% is in the top ten.

The V gene is TRBV6-1, the J gene TRBJ2-3; 8 positions match TRBD2. The sample was PBMCs or T cells enriched from blood (not recorded which). The sequence was collected from a woman younger than 45 who had recovered from COVID-19. The CDR3 DNA reads as TGTGCCAGCAGTGAAGCGGGACTAGTTTTCCGTATCGCAGATACGCAGTATTTT. Amino acid sequence: CASSEAGLVFRIADTQYF.